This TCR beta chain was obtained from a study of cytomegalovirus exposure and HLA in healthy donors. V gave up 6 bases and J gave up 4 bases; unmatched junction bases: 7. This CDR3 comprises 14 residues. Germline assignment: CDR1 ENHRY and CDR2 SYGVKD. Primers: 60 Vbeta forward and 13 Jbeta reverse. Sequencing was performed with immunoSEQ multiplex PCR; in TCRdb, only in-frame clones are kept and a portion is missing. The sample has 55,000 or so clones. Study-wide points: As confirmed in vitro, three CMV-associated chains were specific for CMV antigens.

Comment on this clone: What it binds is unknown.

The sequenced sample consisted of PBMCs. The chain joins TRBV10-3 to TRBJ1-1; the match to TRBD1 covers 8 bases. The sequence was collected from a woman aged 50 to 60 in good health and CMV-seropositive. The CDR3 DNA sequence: TGTGCCATCAGAGCCAGACAGGGGAGCACTGAAGCTTTCTTT. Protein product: CAIRARQGSTEAFF.